These T cell receptor beta chains were read from a single sample in a study of long-term antiretroviral therapy in people with HIV. TCRdb's table, derived via immunoSEQ multiplex PCR, lists solely in-frame clones and lacks some. Of 20,000 to 25,000 clones listed, just under 85% are singletons. Sequencing used unsorted PBMCs, obtained 1.6 years after starting antiretroviral therapy. The receptor set was obtained from a man between 40 and 49 years old with HIV. CDR3s include the opening cysteine and the closing phenylalanine or tryptophan. Fields, in order: clone size, D gene, V gene, J gene, CDR3 DNA, CDR3 protein. D genes are given only for firm matches. Size is stated for part of the rows, as once, few or many counts, or as a class when the clone is expanded.

clone_size: NA
d_call: NA
v_call: TRBV5-1
j_call: TRBJ2-4
cdr3_nt: TGCGCCAGCAGCTTAGGGGACTCCAAAAACATTCAGTACTTC
cdr3_aa: CASSLGDSKNIQYF

clone_size: NA
d_call: TRBD1
v_call: TRBV29-1
j_call: TRBJ1-2
cdr3_nt: TGCAGCGCCCTCACAGGACAGGGGTATGGCTACACCTTC
cdr3_aa: CSALTGQGYGYTF

clone_size: NA
d_call: NA
v_call: TRBV6-1
j_call: TRBJ2-1
cdr3_nt: TGTGCCAGCAGTGAAAGTTGGGGGCTGAACTACAATGAGCAGTTCTTC
cdr3_aa: CASSESWGLNYNEQFF

clone_size: NA
d_call: TRBD1
v_call: TRBV5-5
j_call: TRBJ1-1
cdr3_nt: TGTGCCAGCAGCCCACTTTGGGGGACAGGGGGAAGCCGCCGGGACACTGAAGCTTTCTTT
cdr3_aa: CASSPLWGTGGSRRDTEAFF

clone_size: once
d_call: NA
v_call: TRBV9
j_call: TRBJ2-1
cdr3_nt: TGTGCCAGCAGCGCCGGGGTGGCGGGTGAGCAGTTCTTC
cdr3_aa: CASSAGVAGEQFF

clone_size: NA
d_call: NA
v_call: TRBV29-1
j_call: TRBJ1-4
cdr3_nt: TGCAGCGTTGTGGTAGATAATGAAAAACTGTTTTTT
cdr3_aa: CSVVVDNEKLFF

clone_size: NA
d_call: NA
v_call: TRBV6-1
j_call: TRBJ2-4
cdr3_nt: TGTGCCAGCAGTGAAGGAGGGCCCCTAAACATTCAGTACTTC
cdr3_aa: CASSEGGPLNIQYF

clone_size: NA
d_call: TRBD2
v_call: TRBV7-7
j_call: TRBJ2-2
cdr3_nt: TGTGCCAGCAGCCCTAACCCGGGAGGGAACACCGGGGAGCTGTTTTTT
cdr3_aa: CASSPNPGGNTGELFF

clone_size: NA
d_call: NA
v_call: TRBV11-3
j_call: TRBJ2-7
cdr3_nt: TGTGCCAGCAGCTTAGGTCCAGTCGAGCAGTACTTC
cdr3_aa: CASSLGPVEQYF

clone_size: NA
d_call: NA
v_call: TRBV4-1
j_call: TRBJ1-6
cdr3_nt: TGCGCCAGCAGCCAAGAAGAGGGCCGGGCAGATTCACCCCTCCACTTT
cdr3_aa: CASSQEEGRADSPLHF

clone_size: NA
d_call: NA
v_call: TRBV5-6
j_call: TRBJ1-4
cdr3_nt: TGTGCCAGCAGCCCCCTCTCTGCAACTAATGAAAAACTGTTTTTT
cdr3_aa: CASSPLSATNEKLFF

clone_size: NA
d_call: NA
v_call: TRBV25-1
j_call: TRBJ1-1
cdr3_nt: TGTGCCAGCAGTGAAGGGACGGATTTTACTGAAGCTTTCTTT
cdr3_aa: CASSEGTDFTEAFF

clone_size: NA
d_call: TRBD1
v_call: TRBV5-1
j_call: TRBJ1-1
cdr3_nt: TGCGCCAGCAGCTTCGGGACAGGGATAGCTTTCTTT
cdr3_aa: CASSFGTGIAFF

clone_size: NA
d_call: NA
v_call: TRBV5-5
j_call: TRBJ2-7
cdr3_nt: TGTGCCAGCAGTGCTCAGGGTTACGAGCAGTACTTC
cdr3_aa: CASSAQGYEQYF

clone_size: NA
d_call: TRBD1
v_call: TRBV30
j_call: TRBJ1-2
cdr3_nt: TGTGCCTGGGCGACGGGACAGGGGGACTATGGCTACACCTTC
cdr3_aa: CAWATGQGDYGYTF

clone_size: NA
d_call: NA
v_call: TRBV2
j_call: TRBJ2-7
cdr3_nt: TGTGCCAGCAGTGACAACAGGGCCGAGCAGTACTTC
cdr3_aa: CASSDNRAEQYF

clone_size: NA
d_call: NA
v_call: TRBV10-2
j_call: TRBJ1-5
cdr3_nt: TGCGCCACCACCACCGGGTTGAATCAGCCCCAGCATTTT
cdr3_aa: CATTTGLNQPQHF

clone_size: NA
d_call: NA
v_call: TRBV12-5
j_call: TRBJ1-1
cdr3_nt: TGTGCTAGTGGCAAACTTCAGGGGCGAGGCAAGGCTGAAGCTTTCTTT
cdr3_aa: CASGKLQGRGKAEAFF

clone_size: NA
d_call: NA
v_call: TRBV9
j_call: TRBJ2-1
cdr3_nt: TGTGCCAGCAGCGTCAAAATTAGCTCCTACAATGAGCAGTTCTTC
cdr3_aa: CASSVKISSYNEQFF

clone_size: NA
d_call: NA
v_call: TRBV6-1
j_call: TRBJ2-5
cdr3_nt: TGTGCCAGCAGCGGAGGGACAGCAGAGACCCAGTACTTC
cdr3_aa: CASSGGTAETQYF

clone_size: NA
d_call: NA
v_call: TRBV18
j_call: TRBJ2-2
cdr3_nt: TGTGCCAGCTCAGGGACGAACACCGGGGAGCTGTTTTTT
cdr3_aa: CASSGTNTGELFF

clone_size: NA
d_call: TRBD1
v_call: TRBV5-8
j_call: TRBJ1-2
cdr3_nt: TGTGCCAGCAGCTTACGTAGACAGGGAGGCTACACCTTC
cdr3_aa: CASSLRRQGGYTF

clone_size: NA
d_call: NA
v_call: TRBV10-3
j_call: TRBJ2-1
cdr3_nt: TGTGCCATCAGTGCCGGACAGAGCTCCTACAATGAGCAGTTCTTC
cdr3_aa: CAISAGQSSYNEQFF

clone_size: NA
d_call: NA
v_call: TRBV21-1
j_call: TRBJ2-1
cdr3_nt: TGTGCCAGCAGCAAAGGGGGGACTAGCGGGAGCCACAATGAGCAGTTCTTC
cdr3_aa: CASSKGGTSGSHNEQFF

clone_size: NA
d_call: TRBD2
v_call: TRBV7-9
j_call: TRBJ2-1
cdr3_nt: TGTGCCAGCAGCTATCCGGGAGGGGAGCAGTTCTTC
cdr3_aa: CASSYPGGEQFF

clone_size: NA
d_call: NA
v_call: TRBV11-2
j_call: TRBJ2-7
cdr3_nt: TGTGCCAGCAGCCCCAGTTACGGGGGCCTTTACGAGCAGTACTTC
cdr3_aa: CASSPSYGGLYEQYF

clone_size: once
d_call: NA
v_call: TRBV6-1
j_call: TRBJ2-7
cdr3_nt: TGTGCCAGCAGAATACAAATCATACAGGGCTACGAGCAGTACTTC
cdr3_aa: CASRIQIIQGYEQYF

clone_size: NA
d_call: NA
v_call: TRBV12-5
j_call: TRBJ1-3
cdr3_nt: TGTGCTAGTGGTTTGTCCCTCCCAGGGTCATTGGGGAACACCATATATTTT
cdr3_aa: CASGLSLPGSLGNTIYF

clone_size: NA
d_call: NA
v_call: TRBV30
j_call: TRBJ2-5
cdr3_nt: TGTGCCTGGATCCCCGCTTGGGAGGAGACAGCCCGGTGGGGAGAGACCCAGTACTTC
cdr3_aa: CAWIPAWEETARWGETQYF

clone_size: NA
d_call: NA
v_call: TRBV9
j_call: TRBJ1-2
cdr3_nt: TGTGCCAGCAGCGTAGATTCCGGGTCCCATCACCAATTC
cdr3_aa: CASSVDSGSHHQF

clone_size: NA
d_call: NA
v_call: TRBV7-8
j_call: TRBJ1-2
cdr3_nt: TGTGCCAGCAGCTTAGCGTTGGCGGGATCTAACTATGGCTACACCTTC
cdr3_aa: CASSLALAGSNYGYTF

clone_size: once
d_call: NA
v_call: TRBV19
j_call: TRBJ1-5
cdr3_nt: TGTGCCAGTAAGCCTCCAACTAGCAATCAGCCCCAGCATTTT
cdr3_aa: CASKPPTSNQPQHF

clone_size: NA
d_call: TRBD1
v_call: TRBV5-1
j_call: TRBJ2-3
cdr3_nt: TGCGCCAGCAGCCCTGACAGGGTCGGAGATACGCAGTATTTT
cdr3_aa: CASSPDRVGDTQYF

clone_size: NA
d_call: NA
v_call: TRBV15
j_call: TRBJ1-5
cdr3_nt: TGTGCCACCAGCGAGGGACCTAGTGGAAATCAGCCCCAGCATTTT
cdr3_aa: CATSEGPSGNQPQHF

clone_size: NA
d_call: TRBD2
v_call: TRBV18
j_call: TRBJ2-1
cdr3_nt: TGTGCCAGCTCACCCGGCATCGCGGCTAGCGGTACCAATGAGCAGTTCTTC
cdr3_aa: CASSPGIAASGTNEQFF

clone_size: NA
d_call: NA
v_call: TRBV30
j_call: TRBJ2-7
cdr3_nt: TGTGCCTGGACGGACGGGAACTCCTACGAGCAGTACTTC
cdr3_aa: CAWTDGNSYEQYF

clone_size: NA
d_call: NA
v_call: TRBV9
j_call: TRBJ2-1
cdr3_nt: TGTGCCAGCAGCGTTGGCCCATCCAATGAGCAGTTCTTC
cdr3_aa: CASSVGPSNEQFF

clone_size: few
d_call: TRBD2
v_call: TRBV19
j_call: TRBJ2-1
cdr3_nt: TGTGCCAGTAGTCTCACCAGCGGGACCACCTACAATGAGCAGTTCTTC
cdr3_aa: CASSLTSGTTYNEQFF

clone_size: NA
d_call: NA
v_call: TRBV10-2
j_call: TRBJ1-2
cdr3_nt: TGCGCCAGCAGTGGAGTTTGGGGGGGTGGTGGCTACACCTTC
cdr3_aa: CASSGVWGGGGYTF

clone_size: NA
d_call: NA
v_call: TRBV5-6
j_call: TRBJ1-1
cdr3_nt: TGTGCCAGCAGCTTTGACGAGAGGGGGACTGAAGCTTTCTTT
cdr3_aa: CASSFDERGTEAFF

clone_size: NA
d_call: NA
v_call: TRBV30
j_call: TRBJ2-2
cdr3_nt: TGTGCCTGGGGATTAGCGTCCGGGGAGCTGTTTTTT
cdr3_aa: CAWGLASGELFF

clone_size: NA
d_call: TRBD2
v_call: TRBV5-1
j_call: TRBJ2-1
cdr3_nt: TGCGCCAGCAGCTTGGGGGTAGCGGGGGGTGCAGGTTACAATGAGCAGTTCTTC
cdr3_aa: CASSLGVAGGAGYNEQFF

clone_size: NA
d_call: NA
v_call: TRBV9
j_call: TRBJ2-2
cdr3_nt: TGTGCCAGCAGCGTAGGGGGGCGCGGGGGAGACACCGGGGAGCTGTTTTTT
cdr3_aa: CASSVGGRGGDTGELFF

clone_size: NA
d_call: NA
v_call: TRBV29-1
j_call: TRBJ2-1
cdr3_nt: TGCAGCGTTTCCCGTCAGTGGAATGAGCAGTTCTTC
cdr3_aa: CSVSRQWNEQFF

clone_size: NA
d_call: TRBD2
v_call: TRBV19
j_call: TRBJ2-4
cdr3_nt: TGTGCCAGTAGTGGTCGACTAGCGGGGGGTACCCTAGCCAAAAACATTCAGTACTTC
cdr3_aa: CASSGRLAGGTLAKNIQYF

clone_size: NA
d_call: TRBD1
v_call: TRBV19
j_call: TRBJ2-2
cdr3_nt: TGTGCCAGTAGTGCGGGACAGGGGGCGGGCACCGGGGAGCTGTTTTTT
cdr3_aa: CASSAGQGAGTGELFF

clone_size: NA
d_call: NA
v_call: TRBV30
j_call: TRBJ1-1
cdr3_nt: TGTGCCTGCAACAGGGCTTTCTTT
cdr3_aa: CACNRAFF

clone_size: once
d_call: NA
v_call: TRBV7-2
j_call: TRBJ1-1
cdr3_nt: TGTGCCAGCAGTTTACAGGTAAACACTGAAGCTTTCTTT
cdr3_aa: CASSLQVNTEAFF

clone_size: NA
d_call: TRBD2
v_call: TRBV7-9
j_call: TRBJ2-7
cdr3_nt: TGTGCCAGCAGTACTACGGGCCTAGCGGTTGACGAGCAGTACTTC
cdr3_aa: CASSTTGLAVDEQYF

clone_size: NA
d_call: TRBD1
v_call: TRBV9
j_call: TRBJ1-2
cdr3_nt: TGTGCCAGCAGCGTAATAAGGGACAGGGTTAATGGCTACACCTTC
cdr3_aa: CASSVIRDRVNGYTF

clone_size: NA
d_call: NA
v_call: TRBV27
j_call: TRBJ1-1
cdr3_nt: TGTGCCAGCAGTTTATCTCCAGGGATGAACACTGAAGCTTTCTTT
cdr3_aa: CASSLSPGMNTEAFF

clone_size: NA
d_call: TRBD2
v_call: TRBV11-3
j_call: TRBJ2-3
cdr3_nt: TGTGCCAGCAGGAGCGGGGGGCGGGAGTGGACAGATACGCAGTATTTT
cdr3_aa: CASRSGGREWTDTQYF

clone_size: NA
d_call: NA
v_call: TRBV10-1
j_call: TRBJ2-2
cdr3_nt: TGCGCCAGCAGTGCGGGGCAGAACACCGGGGAGCTGTTTTTT
cdr3_aa: CASSAGQNTGELFF

clone_size: few
d_call: NA
v_call: TRBV7-9
j_call: TRBJ2-7
cdr3_nt: TGTGCCAGCAGCCCGAGAGAGGGCTGGATCTACGAGCAGTACTTC
cdr3_aa: CASSPREGWIYEQYF

clone_size: few
d_call: NA
v_call: TRBV7-9
j_call: TRBJ1-1
cdr3_nt: TGTGCCAGCAGCCCCAATAGTGGAGGGGGAGGGACGGCTTTCTTT
cdr3_aa: CASSPNSGGGGTAFF

clone_size: NA
d_call: TRBD1
v_call: TRBV6-6
j_call: TRBJ2-7
cdr3_nt: TGTGCCAGCAGAAACCCCCGGGACAGCCTCGACGAGCAGTACTTC
cdr3_aa: CASRNPRDSLDEQYF